These 15 T cell receptor beta chains share one sample of origin, sequenced in a study of spatial heterogeneity in lung cancer. TCRdb independently ran MiXCR on the 5' RACE reads; one entry per CDR3 protein. This table holds thousands of distinct CDR3 sequences, roughly 7.2% found once. Time point indicated: sample taken at primary tumor resection. Sequencing used PBMCs, obtained at surgery. Every receptor here comes from a male donor with early-stage non-small cell lung cancer.

This clonotype showed up many times. The chain combines TRBV7-6 with TRBJ1-5; possible D gene TRBD1, 5 bases. The CDR3 has 13 amino acids. Germline-derived CDR1 and CDR2 are SGHVS and FNYEAQ. V dropped 5 bases and J dropped 5 bases, with 10 bases sitting between them. The CDR3 nucleotides read TGTGCCAGCAGCCCCGGACAATATCAGCCCCAGCATTTT. It specifies CASSPGQYQPQHF.

This clonotype has a count of ten or more. The chain links TRBV5-1 to TRBJ1-4; the D is unclear. Germline loops: CDR1 SGHRS, CDR2 YFSETQ. Trimming shortened V by 0 bases and J by 8 bases, and 11 bases separated the two germline ends. CDR3 length: 14 amino acids. The CDR3 sequence is CASSLGGEDEKLFF. The CDR3 nucleotides read TGCGCCAGCAGCTTGGGCGGGGAGGACGAAAAACTGTTTTTT.

This clonotype has only a few counts. The chain uses TRBV19 and TRBJ1-5; the D is unclear. Germline CDR1 and CDR2: LNHDA and SQIVND (reference sequence). Trimming stripped 7 bases from V and 0 bases from J, with 10 bases between. The CDR3 consists of 14 residues. The CDR3 region is CASKVGVSNQPQHF. The CDR3 region has the DNA TGTGCCAGTAAGGTTGGAGTTAGCAATCAGCCCCAGCATTTT.

The sample holds many counts of this clonotype. This chain uses TRBV24-1 with TRBJ1-1; D not resolved. CDR3 size: 12 residues. In germline, CDR1 is KGHDR, CDR2 SFDVKD. The V end was cut by 0 bases, the J end by 13 bases, with 11 bases between. The CDR3 is CATSDLSDLIFF. In nucleotides, the CDR3 is TGTGCCACCAGTGATTTGTCAGACCTCATTTTCTTT.

This clonotype was observed at least ten times. V usage is TRBV29-1 and J usage is TRBJ2-6; 7 bases fit TRBD1. This CDR3 contains 15 residues. V was pared by 6 bases and J by 2 bases, with 7 bases of the junction left unmatched. Looked up from germline, CDR1 is SQVTM and CDR2 is ANQGSEA. The CDR3 nucleotides are TGCAGCGTCGCGTCTCAGGGGGCTGGGGCCAACGTCCTGACTTTC. Protein: CSVASQGAGANVLTF. Based on the CDR3 plus reference TRBV29-1 and TRBJ2-6, the full variable domain is SAVISQKPSRDICQRGTSLTIQCQVDSQVTMMFWYRQQPGQSLTLIATANQGSEATYESGFVIDKFPISRPNLTFSTLTVSNMSPEDSSIYLCSVASQGAGANVLTFGAGSRLTVL.

This clonotype was recorded at least ten times. The CDR3 nucleotides are TGTGCCAGCAGCTCAAGGACAGGGGAAGAGACCCAGTACTTC. This encodes CASSSRTGEETQYF. The V and J genes are TRBV7-9 and TRBJ2-5, with 9 positions matching TRBD1. The CDR3 is 14 residues long. Per the germline V gene, CDR1 is SEHNR and CDR2 is FQNEAQ (reference sequence). V dropped 4 bases and J dropped 3; count of bases not matched to a gene: 3.

This clonotype was seen repeatedly, ten times or more. The chain couples TRBV10-3 to TRBJ2-6; TRBD1 might be the D (6 bases). The germline CDR1 and CDR2 sequences are ENHRY and SYGVKD. Trimming left V 7 bases short and J 2 bases short, with 21 bases between. The CDR3 spans 18 residues. The CDR3 bases are TGTGCCATCATGAAGGGGGAAGGGGCCGGTACTGGGGCCAACGTCCTGACTTTC. Amino acid sequence: CAIMKGEGAGTGANVLTF.

The sample holds many counts of this clonotype. The rearrangement joins TRBV19 to TRBJ2-2; D remains unclear. Germline CDR1 reads LNHDA; CDR2 reads SQIVND (reference sequence). The V end lost 5 bases, the J end lost 4 bases, and 8 bases lay between the germline ends. CDR3 length: 13 residues. The CDR3 DNA follows: TGTGCCAGTAGTCCCCGAGGCACCGGGGAGCTGTTTTTT. Protein: CASSPRGTGELFF.

This clonotype appeared many times. The J gene is TRBJ2-7, the V gene TRBV12-3 or TRBV12-4; D is unclear. The CDR3 consists of 13 residues. Between the trimmed V and J ends, which lost 3 bases and 3 bases, there was a span of 9 bases. The CDR3: CASSFGDGYEQYV. The CDR3 bases are TGTGCCAGCAGTTTCGGCGACGGCTACGAGCAGTACGTC.

Ten or more counts support this clonotype. The V call is TRBV11-2, the J call TRBJ2-1, with 9 bases aligning to TRBD1. The CDR3 totals 17 residues. CDR1 is SGHAT and CDR2 is FQNNGV in the germline V gene. Trimming took 1 base from V and 4 from J; bases not matched to a gene: 8. This CDR3 is CASSLVVWDRVYNEQFF. In DNA, the CDR3 is TGTGCCAGCAGCTTAGTAGTGTGGGACAGGGTGTACAATGAGCAGTTCTTC.

This clonotype was picked up a small number of times. V gene TRBV20-1 combines with J gene TRBJ2-2, with 9 bases that match TRBD2. Germline V gene sequence: CDR1 DFQATT, CDR2 SNEGSKA (reference sequence). This CDR3 is built from 17 residues. Losses at the gene ends were 6 bases for V and 3 bases for J; bases not matched to a gene: 14. The DNA for the CDR3 is TGCAGTGCGCCACCGGGCGGGAGGGGCCCCGACACCGGGGAGCTGTTTTTT. Translation: CSAPPGGRGPDTGELFF.

This clonotype was recorded at least ten times. V is TRBV10-3 and J is TRBJ1-5; D is uncertain. The CDR3 length is 14 residues. V dropped 0 bases and J dropped 4 bases, with 7 bases sitting between them. Germline V gene lookup returns CDR1 ENHRY and CDR2 SYGVKD. The CDR3 reads CAISESRENQPQHF. The CDR3 nucleotides are TGTGCCATCAGTGAGTCCCGGGAGAATCAGCCCCAGCATTTT.

This clonotype was detected ten times or more. This chain joins TRBV13 and TRBJ1-2, with D unclear. The CDR3 has 12 amino acids. CDR1 is PRHDT, CDR2 FYEKMQ, per germline (reference sequence). The V and J ends lost 3 bases and 5 bases respectively, with 7 bases between them. CDR3 region: CASSFTDYGYTF. DNA of the CDR3: TGTGCCAGCAGCTTTACGGATTATGGCTACACCTTC.

In its sample, this clonotype was seen many times. This rearrangement joins TRBV18 to TRBJ2-3, with TRBD1 matching over 7 bases. The V segment lost 5 bases and the J segment 3 bases; nucleotides outside the gene matches: 8. The CDR3 runs to 15 residues. CDR1 is KGHSH and CDR2 is LQKENI in the germline V gene. CDR3 in amino acids: CASSSRQGLTDTQYF. The CDR3, as DNA: TGTGCCAGCTCATCTCGACAGGGATTGACAGATACGCAGTATTTT.

This clonotype was observed at least ten times. The chain carries TRBV20-1 and TRBJ2-1; D gene unclear. Germline CDR1 DFQATT, CDR2 SNEGSKA (reference sequence). This CDR3 contains 16 residues. Deletions cut 1 base from V and 0 bases from J, with 13 bases between. The CDR3: CSARGQDRSSYNEQFF. The CDR3 DNA follows: TGCAGTGCTAGAGGTCAGGACCGGAGCTCCTACAATGAGCAGTTCTTC.